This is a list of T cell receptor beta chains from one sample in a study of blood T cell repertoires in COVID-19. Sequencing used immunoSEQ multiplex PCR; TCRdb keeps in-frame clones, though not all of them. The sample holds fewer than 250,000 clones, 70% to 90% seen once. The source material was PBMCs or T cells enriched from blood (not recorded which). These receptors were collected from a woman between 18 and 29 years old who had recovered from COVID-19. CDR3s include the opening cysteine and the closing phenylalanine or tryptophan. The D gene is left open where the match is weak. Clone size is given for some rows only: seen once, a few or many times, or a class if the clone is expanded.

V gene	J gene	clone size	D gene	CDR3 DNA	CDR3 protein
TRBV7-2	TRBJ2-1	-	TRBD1	TGTGCCAGCAGCTTAGTAACGCGGAGGGGGACAGGGAACAACAATGAGCAGTTCTTC	CASSLVTRRGTGNNNEQFF
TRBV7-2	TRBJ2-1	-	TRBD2	TGTGCCAGCAGCCCCGGGGGGGCCTATGAGCAGTTCTTC	CASSPGGAYEQFF
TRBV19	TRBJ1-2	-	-	TGTGCCAGTAGTATAGCCGCAGGGGTGGATTATGGCTACACCTTC	CASSIAAGVDYGYTF
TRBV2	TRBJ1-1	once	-	TGTGCCAGCAGTAGGGACACCGGAGGAAACACTGAAGCTTTCTTT	CASSRDTGGNTEAFF
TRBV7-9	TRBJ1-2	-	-	TGTGCCAGCACCTTATCGGCTAGGGGCGCTACGAATGGCTACACCTTC	CASTLSARGATNGYTF
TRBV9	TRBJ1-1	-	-	TGTGCCAGCAGCGCGGGGGACCGAAACACTGAAGCTTTCTTT	CASSAGDRNTEAFF
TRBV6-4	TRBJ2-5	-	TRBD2	TGTGCCAGCAGTGAGCCCGGGACTAGCCAGACCCAGTACTTC	CASSEPGTSQTQYF
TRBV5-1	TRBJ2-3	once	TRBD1	TGCGCCAGCAGCTTGGCGGTGACAGGGGGAAGGGATACGCAGTATTTT	CASSLAVTGGRDTQYF
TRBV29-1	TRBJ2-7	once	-	TGCAGCGCCTACAGGGCCCCCTACGAGCAGTACTTC	CSAYRAPYEQYF
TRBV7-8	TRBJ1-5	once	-	TGTGCCAGCAGCTTGGGGCCGGTCTTGAATAATCAGCCCCAGCATTTT	CASSLGPVLNNQPQHF
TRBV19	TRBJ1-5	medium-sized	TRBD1	TGTGCCAGTACCTTTGACAGGGGGCGGTTACAGCCCCAGCATTTT	CASTFDRGRLQPQHF
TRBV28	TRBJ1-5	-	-	TGTGCCAGCAAGGGGGGGGCGGGTCAGCCCCAGCATTTT	CASKGGAGQPQHF
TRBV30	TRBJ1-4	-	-	TGTGCCTGGAGTACAGGGGAAAAACTGTTTTTT	CAWSTGEKLFF
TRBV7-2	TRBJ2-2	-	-	TGTGCCAGCAGCTTAAGTTACCCTACTAACACCGGGGAGCTGTTTTTT	CASSLSYPTNTGELFF
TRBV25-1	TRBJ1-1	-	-	TGTGCCAGCAGTGAGGCAGGCCTCACTGAAGCTTTCTTT	CASSEAGLTEAFF
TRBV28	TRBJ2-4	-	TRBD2	TGTGCCAGCAGTCCTTCGGGGGGGATAGCCAAAAACATTCAGTACTTC	CASSPSGGIAKNIQYF
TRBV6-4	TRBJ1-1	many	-	TGTGCCAGCAGCCCGGGGGGGACTAACACTGAAGCTTTCTTT	CASSPGGTNTEAFF
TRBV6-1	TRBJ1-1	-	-	TGTGCCAGCAGTGAGAGAAGGGGCACTGAAGCTTTCTTT	CASSERRGTEAFF
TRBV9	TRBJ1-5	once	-	TGTGCCAGCAGCCTCCGGGGAGCTAAGTACATCCAGCCCCAGCATTTT	CASSLRGAKYIQPQHF
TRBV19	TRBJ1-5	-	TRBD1	TGTGCCAGCCACGGACAGGGGAGCAATCAGCCCCAGCATTTT	CASHGQGSNQPQHF
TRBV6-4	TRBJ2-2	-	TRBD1	TGTGCCAGCCCTCGGACAGGGACTAACACCGGGGAGCTGTTTTTT	CASPRTGTNTGELFF
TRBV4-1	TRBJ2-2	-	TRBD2	TGCGCCAGCAGCCATAGGACTTCCGGGACTAGCGGGACGGACGGGGAGCTGTTTTTT	CASSHRTSGTSGTDGELFF
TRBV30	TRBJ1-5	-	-	TGTGCCTGGAGTGAGGCGGAAAGGAGGCAGCCCCAGCATTTT	CAWSEAERRQPQHF
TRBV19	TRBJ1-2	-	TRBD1	TGTGCCAGTAGTATTCAGGGGGCCTATGGCTACACCTTC	CASSIQGAYGYTF
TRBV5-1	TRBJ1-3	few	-	TGCGCCAGCACCCGAGGGGAGGATTCTGGAAACACCATATATTTT	CASTRGEDSGNTIYF
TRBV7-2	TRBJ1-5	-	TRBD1	TGTGCCAGCAGCCCACACACCAGAGGACAGGGATTAAATCAGCCCCAGCATTTT	CASSPHTRGQGLNQPQHF
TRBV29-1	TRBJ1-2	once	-	TGCAGCTCCTGGGGAGGGGAAGACTACACCTTC	CSSWGGEDYTF
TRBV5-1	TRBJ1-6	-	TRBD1	TGCGCCAGCAGCTCGTCAGGGGGAAGCTCCTATAATTCACCCCTCCACTTT	CASSSSGGSSYNSPLHF
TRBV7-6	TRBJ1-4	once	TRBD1	TGTGCCAGCAGCCATTCAGGGGGCGAGTATGAAAAACTGTTTTTT	CASSHSGGEYEKLFF
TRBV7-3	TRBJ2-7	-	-	TGTGCCAGCAGCTTAGAGGGTGGCCCCTACGAGCAGTACTTC	CASSLEGGPYEQYF
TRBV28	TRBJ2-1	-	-	TGTGCCAGCAGTTTAATCGGGGATTGGAATGAGCAGTTCTTC	CASSLIGDWNEQFF
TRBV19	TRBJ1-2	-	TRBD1	TGTGCCAGTAGCGACGGACAGGAGTACTATGGCTACACCTTC	CASSDGQEYYGYTF
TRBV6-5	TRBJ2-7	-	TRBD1	TGTGCCAGCACCCCCCGTCCAGGACAGGGGTACGAGCAGTACTTC	CASTPRPGQGYEQYF
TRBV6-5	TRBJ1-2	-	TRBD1	TGTGCCAGCGGCGACCGGGACAGGGTTCGCGGCTACACCTTC	CASGDRDRVRGYTF
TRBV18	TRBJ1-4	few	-	TGTGCCAGCTCACCCCAAGGCGGGGGGGGTGAAAAACTGTTTTTT	CASSPQGGGGEKLFF
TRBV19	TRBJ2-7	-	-	TGTGCCAGTAGTATAGACCTCCTCTACTACGAGCAGTACTTC	CASSIDLLYYEQYF
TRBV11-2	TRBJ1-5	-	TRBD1	TGTGCCAGCAGCTCGGACAGGGGGAACCAGCCCCAGCATTTT	CASSSDRGNQPQHF
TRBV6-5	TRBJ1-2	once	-	TGTGCCAGCAGGGACTGGACCGCATATGGCTACACCTTC	CASRDWTAYGYTF
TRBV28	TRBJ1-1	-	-	TGTGCCAGCAGTTTATTTTCAGGTAGTAGGAACACTGAAGCTTTCTTT	CASSLFSGSRNTEAFF
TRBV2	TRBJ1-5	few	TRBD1	TGTGCCAGCAGTACCGACAGGGGATGGAATCAGCCCCAGCATTTT	CASSTDRGWNQPQHF
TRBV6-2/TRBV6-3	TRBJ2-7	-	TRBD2	TGTGCCAGCAGTTATTTTAGCGGGGCCTCCTACGAGCAGTACTTC	CASSYFSGASYEQYF
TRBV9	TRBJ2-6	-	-	TGTGCCAGCAGCGGGGAGGCTGGGGCCAACGTCCTGACTTTC	CASSGEAGANVLTF
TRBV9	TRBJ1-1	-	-	TGTGCCAGCAGCGTAGAAATTGGGGAGCACACTGAAGCTTTCTTT	CASSVEIGEHTEAFF
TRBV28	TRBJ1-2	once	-	TGTGCCAGCAGTTTGTTGTCAGACACTAACTATGGCTACACCTTC	CASSLLSDTNYGYTF
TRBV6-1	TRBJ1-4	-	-	TGTGCCAGCAGTGGACAAGGGGGGGGATTCACTAATGAAAAACTGTTTTTT	CASSGQGGGFTNEKLFF
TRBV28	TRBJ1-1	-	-	TGTGCCAGCAGATCGGCGGGGGGGACTGAAGCTTTCTTT	CASRSAGGTEAFF
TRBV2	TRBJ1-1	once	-	TGTGCCAGCATAGTAGGGGGATCTGGGAACACTGAAGCTTTCTTT	CASIVGGSGNTEAFF
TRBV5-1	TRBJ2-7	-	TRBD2	TGCGCCAGCAGCCGTATAGCGGGGGGGACCTCCTACGAGCAGTACTTC	CASSRIAGGTSYEQYF
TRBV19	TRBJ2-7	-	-	TGTGCCAGTAGTGTGCGGGGGCCGACCTACGAGCAGTACTTC	CASSVRGPTYEQYF
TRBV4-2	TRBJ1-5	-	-	TGTGCCAGCAGCCAAGATCGGCAACAGGGTCAGCCCCAGCATTTT	CASSQDRQQGQPQHF
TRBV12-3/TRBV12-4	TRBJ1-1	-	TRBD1	TGTGCCAGCAGGAGGACAGGGGGCACTGAAGCTTTCTTT	CASRRTGGTEAFF
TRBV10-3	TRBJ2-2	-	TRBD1	TGTGCCATCAGATCGACAGGGAAGGAAACCGGGGAGCTGTTTTTT	CAIRSTGKETGELFF
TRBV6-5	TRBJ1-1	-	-	TGTGCCAGCAGCGCCACAGTGAACACTGAAGCTTTCTTT	CASSATVNTEAFF